The entry below gives a single T cell receptor (beta chain) sequence along with its context. Its antigen is unknown. This entry belongs to a study of T cell repertoires in cytomegalovirus infection. TCRdb called the reads again in MiXCR, with one record for every CDR3 protein. The table has 550,000 to 850,000 distinct CDR3 sequences, roughly a third seen once; the top ten hold around a sixth. The sequenced sample was cultured PBMCs, obtained from culture after CMV antigen stimulation. The clonotype originates from a human donor in good health (CMV status not recorded). Some clones in this sample may be carry-over from other donors' samples.

This CDR3 reads CASSSEIQGRRGYTF. The CDR3 DNA reads TGCGCCAGCAGCTCCGAAATCCAGGGCCGGCGGGGCTACACCTTC. The chain recombines TRBV5-1 with TRBJ1-2; tentatively, D is TRBD1 (5 bases). With 3 bases removed from V and 8 bases from J, the gap between germline ends came to 20 bases. Germline lookup yields CDR1 SGHRS and CDR2 YFSETQ. This CDR3 has 15 residues.